This T cell receptor (beta chain) was retrieved from a study of blood T cell repertoires in COVID-19. This clone showed up just a few times. Seattle participants joined during active infection and were tracked over time. V gave up 2 bases and J gave up 7 bases; unmatched junction bases: 11. This CDR3 region has 16 residues. The germline V gene has CDR1 MDHEN and CDR2 SYDVKM. Per the original methods: Cell counts per sample came from amplifying reference gene primers. Generated by immunoSEQ multiplex PCR, the TCRdb table keeps only in-frame clones and is missing some. The DNA gave D and trimming, while V, J and clone size come from that table. Among approximately 180,000 clones listed, more than 75% were seen once.

This TCR was recovered from a person aged 65-85 years with COVID-19, enrolled during active disease. This chain joins TRBV28 and TRBJ1-5; 7 nucleotides match TRBD1. The source material was peripheral blood. CDR3 loop: CASSLPRQGGKQPQHF. The DNA for the CDR3 is TGTGCCAGCAGTTTACCACGACAGGGTGGTAAACAGCCCCAGCATTTT.